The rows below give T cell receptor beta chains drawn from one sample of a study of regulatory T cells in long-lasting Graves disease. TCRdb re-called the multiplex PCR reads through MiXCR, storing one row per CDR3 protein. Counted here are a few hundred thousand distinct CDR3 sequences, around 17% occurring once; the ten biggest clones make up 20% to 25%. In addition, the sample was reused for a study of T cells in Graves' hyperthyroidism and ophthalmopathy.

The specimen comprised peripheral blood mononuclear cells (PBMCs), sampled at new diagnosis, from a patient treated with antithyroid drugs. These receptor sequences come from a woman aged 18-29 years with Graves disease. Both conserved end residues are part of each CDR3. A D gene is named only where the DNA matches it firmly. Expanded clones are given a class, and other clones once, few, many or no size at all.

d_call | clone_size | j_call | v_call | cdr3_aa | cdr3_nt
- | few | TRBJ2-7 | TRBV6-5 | CASSYYPPGTKTYEQYF | TGTGCCAGCAGTTACTACCCCCCCGGGACAAAAACCTACGAGCAGTACTTC
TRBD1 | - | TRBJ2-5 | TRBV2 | CASSKDRVQETQYF | TGTGCCAGCAGTAAGGACAGGGTACAAGAGACCCAGTACTTC
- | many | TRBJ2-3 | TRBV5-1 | CASSLDFTSTDTQYF | TGCGCCAGCAGCTTGGACTTCACTAGCACAGATACGCAGTATTTT
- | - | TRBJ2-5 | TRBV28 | CASSFKRVETQYF | TGTGCCAGCAGTTTCAAACGGGTGGAGACCCAGTACTTC
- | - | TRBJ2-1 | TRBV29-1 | CSVEWLPDEQFF | TGCAGCGTTGAATGGCTTCCCGATGAGCAGTTCTTC
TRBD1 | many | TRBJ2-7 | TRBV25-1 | CASGDRLYEQYF | TGTGCCAGCGGGGACAGGCTGTACGAGCAGTACTTC
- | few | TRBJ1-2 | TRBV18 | CASSPPGQSNYGYTF | TGTGCCAGCTCACCACCAGGCCAATCTAACTATGGCTACACCTTC
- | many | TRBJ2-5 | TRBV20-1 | CSARLGTQETQYF | TGCAGTGCTAGACTTGGGACGCAAGAGACCCAGTACTTC
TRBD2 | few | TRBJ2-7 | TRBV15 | CATSRDRGLAGGEQYF | TGTGCCACCAGCAGAGATCGGGGACTAGCGGGAGGCGAGCAGTACTTC
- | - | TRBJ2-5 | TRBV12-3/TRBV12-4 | CASSLGRSIGRSHQKTQYF | TGTGCCAGCAGTTTAGGGCGGTCCATCGGAAGGTCACATCAAAAGACCCAGTACTTC
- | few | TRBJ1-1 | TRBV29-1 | CSVAVQRDTEAFF | TGCAGCGTCGCCGTACAGAGGGACACTGAAGCTTTCTTT
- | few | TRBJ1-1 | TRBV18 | CASSPELGAHTEAFF | TGTGCCAGCTCACCGGAGTTAGGGGCCCACACTGAAGCTTTCTTT
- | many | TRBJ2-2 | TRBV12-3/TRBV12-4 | CASSLGAGRITGELFF | TGTGCCAGCAGTTTGGGCGCGGGACGTATCACCGGGGAGCTGTTTTTT
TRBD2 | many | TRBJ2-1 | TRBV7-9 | CASSLTSGTYNEQFF | TGTGCCAGCAGCTTAACAAGCGGGACGTACAATGAGCAGTTCTTC
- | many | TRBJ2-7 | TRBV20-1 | CSAQKPPYEQYF | TGCAGCGCACAGAAACCACCCTACGAGCAGTACTTC
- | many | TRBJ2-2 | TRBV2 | CASSGHGLELFF | TGTGCCAGCAGTGGGCATGGTCTGGAGCTGTTTTTT
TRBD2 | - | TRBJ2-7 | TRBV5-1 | CASRSHSGRADEQYF | TGCGCCAGCAGATCACATAGCGGGAGGGCCGACGAGCAGTACTTC
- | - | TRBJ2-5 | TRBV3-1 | CASKKGGETQYF | TGTGCCTCAAAGAAGGGGGGAGAGACCCAGTACTTC
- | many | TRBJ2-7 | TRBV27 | CASSLKGRYEQYF | TGTGCCAGCAGTTTGAAGGGCCGGTACGAGCAGTACTTC
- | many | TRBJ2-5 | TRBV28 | CASSDGGRRETQYF | TGTGCCAGCAGTGACGGGGGGCGCCGGGAGACCCAGTACTTC
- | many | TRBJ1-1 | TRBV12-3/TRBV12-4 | CASSGGAGSEAFF | TGTGCCAGCAGTGGGGGGGCCGGGTCTGAAGCTTTCTTT
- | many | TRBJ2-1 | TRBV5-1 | CASSLGRFSSYNEQFF | TGCGCCAGCAGCTTGGGTAGGTTTAGCTCCTACAATGAGCAGTTCTTC
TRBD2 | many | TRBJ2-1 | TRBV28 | CASSFGFRGSGSSELYNEQFF | TGTGCCAGCAGTTTTGGTTTTCGTGGGAGCGGGAGTTCAGAACTATACAATGAGCAGTTCTTC
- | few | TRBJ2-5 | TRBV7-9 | CASSLDAGSETQYF | TGTGCCAGCAGCTTAGACGCAGGGTCAGAGACCCAGTACTTC
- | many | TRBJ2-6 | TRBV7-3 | CASSLHSGANVLTF | TGTGCCAGCAGCTTACATTCTGGGGCCAACGTCCTGACTTTC
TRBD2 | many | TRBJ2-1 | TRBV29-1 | CSVVGTSVHEQFF | TGCAGCGTCGTCGGGACTAGCGTGCATGAGCAGTTCTTC
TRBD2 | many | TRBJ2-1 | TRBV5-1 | CASSPVTGGNEQFF | TGCGCCAGCAGCCCGGTAACGGGAGGGAATGAGCAGTTCTTC
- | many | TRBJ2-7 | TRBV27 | CASSRIGQSSYEQYF | TGTGCCAGCAGCAGAATCGGACAGAGCTCCTACGAGCAGTACTTC
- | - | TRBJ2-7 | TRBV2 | CASRQGTYEQYF | TGTGCCAGCAGACAGGGAACCTACGAGCAGTACTTC
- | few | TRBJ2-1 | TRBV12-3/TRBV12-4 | CASSMGRVDEQFF | TGTGCCAGCTCCATGGGCCGTGTGGATGAGCAGTTCTTC
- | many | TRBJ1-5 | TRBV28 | CASSFQDPARQPQHF | TGTGCCAGCAGTTTTCAGGACCCTGCGCGTCAGCCCCAGCATTTT
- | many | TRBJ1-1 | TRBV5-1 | CASSLGQEAFF | TGCGCCAGCAGCTTGGGCCAGGAAGCTTTCTTT
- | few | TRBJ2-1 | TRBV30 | CAWSVGGLYNEQFF | TGTGCCTGGAGTGTAGGGGGACTCTACAATGAGCAGTTCTTC
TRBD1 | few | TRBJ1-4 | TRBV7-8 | CASSWDRNEKLFF | TGTGCCAGCAGCTGGGACAGGAATGAAAAACTGTTTTTT
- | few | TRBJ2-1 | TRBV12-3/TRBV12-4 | CASTKTSVAVNNEQFF | TGTGCCAGCACAAAAACGTCGGTAGCGGTAAACAATGAGCAGTTCTTC